This TCR beta chain was sequenced for a study of Ad26.COV2.S vaccination and SARS-CoV-2 variants. The CDR3 runs to 16 residues. Germline V lookup: CDR1 LGHNA, CDR2 YSLEER. With 1 base removed from V and 4 bases from J, the gap between germline ends came to 13 bases. The repertoire was sequenced with immunoSEQ multiplex PCR; TCRdb's copy has only in-frame clones and lacks some. Of approximately 350,000 clones in the sample, over 75% are singletons; the top ten hold about 3.5%. Described treatment: about 20 received Ad26.COV2.S at low or high dose, single or two shots; several received placebo; per-sample allocation not given. On day 63 after the first injection, vaccine and placebo recipients gave samples. Recruitment in Boston yielded a donor of adult age, 18-55 years.

V usage is TRBV4-3 and J usage is TRBJ2-2, with unresolved D. The sequence was collected from a person between 18 and 65 years old who received the Ad26.COV2.S COVID-19 vaccine or a placebo. Sequencing was performed on peripheral blood, taken in a trial of Ad26.COV2.S vaccine versus placebo. The CDR3 spells CASSQAAAMATGELFF. As DNA, the CDR3 is TGCGCCAGCAGCCAAGCAGCAGCCATGGCCACCGGGGAGCTGTTTTTT.